These 24 T cell receptor beta chains were all obtained from the same sample, sequenced in a study of blood T cell repertoires in COVID-19. Libraries were prepared by immunoSEQ multiplex PCR; TCRdb keeps only in-frame clonotypes and omits some of them. The table includes approximately 240,000 clones, less than 90% detected once. Source material: PBMCs or T cells enriched from blood (not recorded which). All receptors come from a woman aged 50 to 65 in a cohort exposed to, infected with or recovered from COVID-19 (not recorded which).

The gene calls are TRBV5-1 and TRBJ1-3, with D perhaps TRBD1 (6 bases). Trimming left V 4 bases short and J 4 bases short, with 12 bases between. This CDR3 has 14 amino acids. The germline CDR1 and CDR2 sequences are SGHRS and YFSETQ. The CDR3 nucleotides read TGCGCCAGCAGCCCGCAGGGGCAGGGAAACACCATATATTTT. Its translation: CASSPQGQGNTIYF.

The CDR3 loop reads CASSTGQGDTGELFF. CDR3 DNA sequence: TGCGCCAGCAGCACGGGACAGGGGGACACCGGGGAGCTGTTTTTT. V gene TRBV5-1 combines with J gene TRBJ2-2; TRBD1 matches at 11 bases. Losses at the gene ends were 4 bases for V and 3 bases for J; bases not matched to a gene: 2. The CDR3 runs to 15 residues. Germline loops: CDR1 SGHRS, CDR2 YFSETQ.

V gene TRBV6-6 combines with J gene TRBJ1-1; weak D call: TRBD1 (6 bases). V lost 6 bases and J lost 1, with 21 bases in between. CDR1 and CDR2 from the germline V gene are MNHNY and SVGAGI (reference sequence). This CDR3 region has 17 residues. The DNA for the CDR3 is TGTGCCAGCAGCCGATATTTCCCCGGACAGAAGAACACTGAAGCTTTCTTT. Translated: CASSRYFPGQKNTEAFF.

This clone was counted a single time. J is TRBJ1-1 and V is TRBV20-1; possibly TRBD1 for D (5 bases). The CDR3 contains 14 residues. Germline loops: CDR1 DFQATT, CDR2 SNEGSKA (reference sequence). The V gene lost 3 bases and the J gene lost 2 bases, with 13 bases spanning the gap. Written as DNA, the CDR3 is TGCAGTGCTAGTTACAGAAGGGGTAACACTGAAGCTTTCTTT. Protein: CSASYRRGNTEAFF.

The DNA for the CDR3 is TGTGCCAGCAGCTTAAATATCCCAGGGCAGAATCAGCCCCAGCATTTT. Protein product: CASSLNIPGQNQPQHF. The gene calls are TRBV7-6 and TRBJ1-5; the D gene is possibly TRBD1 (5 bases). Germline lookup yields CDR1 SGHVS and CDR2 FNYEAQ. This CDR3 comprises 16 residues. V was shortened by 2 bases and J by 4 bases, with 15 bases between the two germline ends.

J is TRBJ2-7 and V is TRBV5-1, with 9 bases aligning to TRBD1. Trimming cost V 6 bases and J 4 bases; bases outside gene matches: 11. The CDR3 is made up of 15 amino acids. Looked up from germline, CDR1 is SGHRS and CDR2 is YFSETQ. CDR3 bases: TGCGCCAGCAAGCGGACAGGGGAATGGTCGTACGAGCAGTACTTC. Protein sequence: CASKRTGEWSYEQYF.

The V gene is TRBV30, the J gene TRBJ2-7, with 9 nucleotides matching TRBD1. Germline lookup yields CDR1 GTSNPN and CDR2 SVGIG (reference sequence). The junction had 8 bases not matched to a gene; V was cut back by 3 bases and J by 5 bases. The CDR3 is 14 amino acids. The CDR3 protein is CAWSPPGQGHEQYF. As DNA, the CDR3 is TGTGCCTGGAGCCCGCCGGGACAGGGCCACGAGCAGTACTTC.

The rearrangement uses TRBV5-8 and TRBJ1-2; 7 bases align to TRBD1. CDR1 is SGHTS and CDR2 is YDEGEE in the germline V gene. The ends lost 0 bases at V and 4 bases at J; junction bases unmatched: 6. This CDR3 has 15 amino acids. The CDR3 bases are TGTGCCAGCAGCTTGGGGGACAGAGAATTCTATGGCTACACCTTC. It is translated as CASSLGDREFYGYTF.

V usage is TRBV7-3 and J usage is TRBJ1-2, with 7 bases identical to TRBD1. Trimming at V came to 4 bases and at J to 3 bases, leaving 17 bases not matched to a gene. The CDR3 is made up of 18 amino acids. The germline CDR1 and CDR2 sequences are SGHTA and FQGTGA. CDR3 DNA sequence: TGTGCCAGCAGCTCCTACGTAAGCGACAGGGCTCGCCACTATGGCTACACCTTC. It encodes CASSSYVSDRARHYGYTF.

This clone appeared once. This chain connects TRBV30 to TRBJ1-2, with D tentatively TRBD1 (5 bases). The CDR3 contains 13 residues. Trimming pared 0 bases from V and 6 bases from J, leaving 11 bases between. The germline gives CDR1 GTSNPN, CDR2 SVGIG (reference sequence). CDR3 residues: CAWSVPGVDGYTF. The CDR3 DNA reads TGTGCCTGGAGTGTACCGGGGGTAGATGGCTACACCTTC.

The rearrangement uses TRBV5-1 and TRBJ1-2, with D possibly TRBD1 on 5 matching bases. This CDR3 has 14 residues. Germline V lookup: CDR1 SGHRS, CDR2 YFSETQ. Trimming removed 4 bases from V and 6 bases from J, with 16 bases in between. The CDR3 DNA follows: TGCGCCAGCAGCCCAATCCAGGGTACGAATGGCTACACCTTC. Translated, it gives CASSPIQGTNGYTF.

The gene calls are TRBV7-3 and TRBJ2-6; D may be TRBD1 (5 bases). CDR3 size: 15 residues. The germline V and J ends were trimmed by 5 bases and 0 bases, with 8 bases remaining between them. CDR1 is SGHTA, CDR2 FQGTGA, per germline. The CDR3 is CASSAQGSGANVLTF. In nucleotides, the CDR3 is TGTGCCAGCAGCGCCCAGGGCTCTGGGGCCAACGTCCTGACTTTC.

The chain uses TRBV9 and TRBJ1-1; 7 positions match TRBD1. In germline, CDR1 is SGDLS, CDR2 YYNGEE. With V trimmed by 4 bases and J by 1 base, 7 bases remained unmatched. The CDR3 length is 15 residues. The CDR3 DNA reads TGTGCCAGCAGCTCCTACGCAGGGGGGAACACTGAAGCTTTCTTT. Amino acids: CASSSYAGGNTEAFF.

The chain carries TRBV7-2 and TRBJ1-2; TRBD1 matches at 10 bases. V lost 3 bases to trimming and J lost 4 bases; unmatched junction nucleotides: 5. This CDR3 is built from 15 residues. CDR1 is SGHTA, CDR2 FQGNSA, per germline. CDR3 DNA sequence: TGTGCCAGCAGCTTCGACAGGGGGCACAGCTATGGCTACACCTTC. Its protein is CASSFDRGHSYGYTF.

The rearrangement uses TRBV29-1 and TRBJ1-2; D unresolved. The CDR3 extends over 12 amino acids. Trimming stripped 5 bases from V and 6 bases from J, with 13 bases between. The V gene's germline CDR1 is SQVTM and CDR2 ANQGSEA. The CDR3: CSVFQGSHGYTF. Written as DNA, the CDR3 is TGCAGCGTTTTCCAAGGGAGTCATGGCTACACCTTC. The complete variable domain, with remaining parts taken from reference TRBV29-1 and TRBJ1-2, reads SAVISQKPSRDICQRGTSLTIQCQVDSQVTMMFWYRQQPGQSLTLIATANQGSEATYESGFVIDKFPISRPNLTFSTLTVSNMSPEDSSIYLCSVFQGSHGYTFGSGTRLTVV.

The genes are TRBV5-1 and TRBJ2-7; 7 bases fit TRBD1. V lost 2 bases, J lost 1 base, and 6 bases stayed unmatched. This CDR3 has 15 residues. Germline loops: CDR1 SGHRS, CDR2 YFSETQ. Written as DNA, the CDR3 is TGCGCCAGCAGCTTAAAAGGGGGCGCTTCCTACGAGCAGTACTTC. It translates to CASSLKGGASYEQYF. The whole variable domain, filled in from reference TRBV5-1 and TRBJ2-7, reads KAGVTQTPRYLIKTRGQQVTLSCSPISGHRSVSWYQQTPGQGLQFLFEYFSETQRNKGNFPGRFSGRQFSNSRSEMNVSTLELGDSALYLCASSLKGGASYEQYFGPGTRLTVT.

The rearrangement links TRBV30 to TRBJ2-7, with 9 bases lining up with TRBD1. This CDR3 is 15 amino acids long. J gave up 4 bases and V 3 bases, and 10 bases lay outside the gene matches. In germline, CDR1 is GTSNPN, CDR2 SVGIG (reference sequence). DNA of the CDR3: TGTGCCTGGAGACTCCCCGGGACAGGGTTTTACGAGCAGTACTTC. This gives the protein CAWRLPGTGFYEQYF. Using reference TRBV30 and TRBJ2-7 for the parts outside the CDR3, the full variable domain is SQTIHQWPATLVQPVGSPLSLECTVEGTSNPNLYWYRQAAGRGLQLLFYSVGIGQISSEVPQNLSASRPQDRQFILSSKKLLLSDSGFYLCAWRLPGTGFYEQYFGPGTRLTVT.

This rearrangement joins TRBV4-2 to TRBJ1-1; 8 nucleotides match TRBD1. Trimming cost V 1 base and J 5 bases; bases outside gene matches: 12. This CDR3 spans 17 amino acids. Germline V gene sequence: CDR1 LGHNA, CDR2 YNFKEQ. CDR3: CASSQVYDRTGRTEAFF. CDR3 bases: TGTGCCAGCAGCCAAGTGTATGATAGGACAGGGAGGACTGAAGCTTTCTTT.

V usage is TRBV7-3 and J usage is TRBJ2-1; 13 bases are a match to TRBD2. V gave up 4 bases and J gave up 2 bases; unmatched junction bases: 5. Germline CDR1 is SGHTA and CDR2 is FQGTGA. CDR3 length: 17 residues. The CDR3 DNA sequence: TGTGCCAGCAGCTCGACCGGACTAGCGGGGGCCTACAATGAGCAGTTCTTC. Encoded protein: CASSSTGLAGAYNEQFF.

The gene calls are TRBV30 and TRBJ1-1; D remains unclear. The CDR3 extends over 10 amino acids. V was clipped by 2 bases and J by 5 bases, with 3 bases between them. CDR1 is GTSNPN, CDR2 SVGIG, per germline (reference sequence). Here the CDR3 reads CAWSRTEAFF. The CDR3 DNA sequence: TGTGCCTGGAGTCGGACTGAAGCTTTCTTT.

V is TRBV5-4 and J is TRBJ1-4, with 8 positions matching TRBD1. The CDR3 is made up of 15 amino acids. The J segment lost 8 bases and the V segment lost 4 bases, leaving 10 bases of the junction unmatched. Germline CDR1 reads SGHNT; CDR2 reads YYREEE (reference sequence). The DNA for the CDR3 is TGTGCCAGCAGCGCCGGGACAGGAGGTCGGGAAAAACTGTTTTTT. The encoded protein is CASSAGTGGREKLFF.

This chain uses TRBV9 with TRBJ1-3; 10 bases are shared with TRBD1. In germline, CDR1 is SGDLS, CDR2 YYNGEE. The CDR3 loop spans 16 amino acids. The V segment lost 1 base and the J segment 2 bases; nucleotides outside the gene matches: 3. CDR3 coding DNA: TGTGCCAGCAGCGTACTGACAGGGGGCACTGGAAACACCATATATTTT. Translating it yields CASSVLTGGTGNTIYF.

This clone was recorded a few times. V and J are TRBV2 and TRBJ1-2; 9 positions match TRBD1. This CDR3 is 15 amino acids long. Trimming took 6 bases from V and 2 from J; bases not matched to a gene: 7. Looked up from germline, CDR1 is SNHLY and CDR2 is FYNNEI. The CDR3 protein is CASRDRDRVNYGYTF. As DNA, the CDR3 is TGTGCCAGCAGAGACCGGGACAGGGTGAACTATGGCTACACCTTC.

The chain combines TRBV9 with TRBJ2-2; the match to TRBD2 covers 10 bases. Germline trimming cut 2 bases from V and 4 bases from J; bases unmatched to any gene: 5. This CDR3 spans 16 amino acids. The germline V gene encodes CDR1 SGDLS and CDR2 YYNGEE. CDR3 sequence reads: CASSVSGGFVTGELFF. CDR3 DNA: TGTGCCAGCAGCGTTAGCGGGGGGTTTGTCACCGGGGAGCTGTTTTTT.